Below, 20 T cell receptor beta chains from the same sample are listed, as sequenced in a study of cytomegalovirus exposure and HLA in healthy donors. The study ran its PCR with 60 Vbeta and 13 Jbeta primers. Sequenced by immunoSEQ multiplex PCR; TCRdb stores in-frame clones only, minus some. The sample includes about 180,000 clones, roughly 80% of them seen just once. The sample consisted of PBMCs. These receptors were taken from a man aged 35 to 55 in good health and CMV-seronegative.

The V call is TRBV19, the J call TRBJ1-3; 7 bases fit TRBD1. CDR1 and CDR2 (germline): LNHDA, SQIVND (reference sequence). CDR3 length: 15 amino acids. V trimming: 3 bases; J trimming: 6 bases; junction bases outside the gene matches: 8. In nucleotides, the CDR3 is TGTGCCAGTAGTATTCCGGGACAGTGGATAAACACCATATATTTT. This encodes CASSIPGQWINTIYF.

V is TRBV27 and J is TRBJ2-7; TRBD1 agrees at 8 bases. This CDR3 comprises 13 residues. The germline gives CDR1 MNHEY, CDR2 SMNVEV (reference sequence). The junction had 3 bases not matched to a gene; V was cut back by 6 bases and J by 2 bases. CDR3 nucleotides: TGTGCCAGCAGCAGACAGGGGACCTACGAGCAGTACTTC. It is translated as CASSRQGTYEQYF.

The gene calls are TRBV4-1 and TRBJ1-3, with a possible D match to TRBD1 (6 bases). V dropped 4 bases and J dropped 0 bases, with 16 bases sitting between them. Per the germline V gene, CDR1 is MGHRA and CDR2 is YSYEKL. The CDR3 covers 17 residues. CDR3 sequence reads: CASSRGLGGRSGNTIYF. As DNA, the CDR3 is TGCGCCAGCAGCCGGGGGCTGGGGGGGCGCTCTGGAAACACCATATATTTT.

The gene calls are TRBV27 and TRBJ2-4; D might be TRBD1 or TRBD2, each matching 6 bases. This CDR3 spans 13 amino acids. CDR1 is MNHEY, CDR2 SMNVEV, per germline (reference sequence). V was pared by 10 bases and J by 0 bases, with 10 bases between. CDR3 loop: CATRGLAKNIQYF. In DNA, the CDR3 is TGTGCCACCAGGGGACTAGCCAAAAACATTCAGTACTTC.

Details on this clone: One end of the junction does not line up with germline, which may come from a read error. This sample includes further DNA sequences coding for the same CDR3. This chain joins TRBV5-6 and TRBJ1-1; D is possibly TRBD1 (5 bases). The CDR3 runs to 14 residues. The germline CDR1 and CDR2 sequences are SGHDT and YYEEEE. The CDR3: CASSLGPGNTEAFF. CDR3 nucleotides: TGCGCCAGCAGCTTGGGACCGGGTAACACTGAAGCTTTCTTT. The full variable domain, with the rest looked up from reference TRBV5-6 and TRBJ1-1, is DAGVTQSPTHLIKTRGQQVTLRCSPKSGHDTVSWYQQALGQGPQFIFQYYEEEERQRGNFPDRFSGHQFPNYSSELNVNALLLGDSALYLCASSLGPGNTEAFFGQGTRLTVV.

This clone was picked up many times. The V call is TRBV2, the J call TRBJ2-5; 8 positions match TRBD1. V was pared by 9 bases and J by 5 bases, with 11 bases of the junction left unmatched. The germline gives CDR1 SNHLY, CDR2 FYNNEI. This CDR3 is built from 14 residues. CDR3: CARRDRTTGETQYF. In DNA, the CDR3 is TGTGCCAGGAGGGACAGGACAACCGGGGAGACCCAGTACTTC. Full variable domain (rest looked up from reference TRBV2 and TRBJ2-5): EPEVTQTPSHQVTQMGQEVILRCVPISNHLYFYWYRQILGQKVEFLVSFYNNEISEKSEIFDDQFSVERPDGSNFTLKIRSTKLEDSAMYFCARRDRTTGETQYFGPGTRLLVL.

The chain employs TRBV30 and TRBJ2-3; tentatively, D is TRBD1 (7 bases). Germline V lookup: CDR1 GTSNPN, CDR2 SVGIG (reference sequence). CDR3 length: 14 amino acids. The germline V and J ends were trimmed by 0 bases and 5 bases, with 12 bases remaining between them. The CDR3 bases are TGTGCCTGGAGTGTAAGGGGGCGGGGAGATACGCAGTATTTT. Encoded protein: CAWSVRGRGDTQYF.

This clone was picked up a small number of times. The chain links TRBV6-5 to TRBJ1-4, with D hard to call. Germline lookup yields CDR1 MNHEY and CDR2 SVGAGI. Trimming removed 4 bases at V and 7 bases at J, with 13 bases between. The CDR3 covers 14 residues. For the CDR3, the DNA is TGTGCCAGCAGTTTCGGTCCCCCGAGTGAAAAACTGTTTTTT. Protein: CASSFGPPSEKLFF.

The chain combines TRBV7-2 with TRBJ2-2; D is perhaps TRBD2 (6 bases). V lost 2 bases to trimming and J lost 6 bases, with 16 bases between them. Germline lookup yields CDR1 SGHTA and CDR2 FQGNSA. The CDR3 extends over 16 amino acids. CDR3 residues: CASSLKPRGRSGELFF. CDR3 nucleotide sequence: TGTGCCAGCAGCTTAAAACCTCGGGGGAGGTCCGGGGAGCTGTTTTTT. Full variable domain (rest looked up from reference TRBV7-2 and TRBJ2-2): GAGVSQSPSNKVTEKGKDVELRCDPISGHTALYWYRQSLGQGLEFLIYFQGNSAPDKSGLPSDRFSAERTGGSVSTLTIQRTQQEDSAVYLCASSLKPRGRSGELFFGEGSRLTVL.

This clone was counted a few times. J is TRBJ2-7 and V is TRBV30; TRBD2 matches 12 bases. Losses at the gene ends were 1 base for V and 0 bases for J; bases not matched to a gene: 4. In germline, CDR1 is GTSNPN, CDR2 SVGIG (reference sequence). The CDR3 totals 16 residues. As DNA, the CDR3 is TGTGCCTGGAGTGCCCGGACTAGCGGGGTCTCCTACGAGCAGTACTTC. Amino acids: CAWSARTSGVSYEQYF.

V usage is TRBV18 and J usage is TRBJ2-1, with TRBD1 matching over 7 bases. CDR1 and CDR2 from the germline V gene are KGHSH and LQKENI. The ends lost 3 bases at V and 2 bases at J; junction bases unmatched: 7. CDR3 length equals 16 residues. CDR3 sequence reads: CASSPQGDSTYNEQFF. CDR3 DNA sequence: TGTGCCAGCTCACCGCAAGGGGACAGCACCTACAATGAGCAGTTCTTC.

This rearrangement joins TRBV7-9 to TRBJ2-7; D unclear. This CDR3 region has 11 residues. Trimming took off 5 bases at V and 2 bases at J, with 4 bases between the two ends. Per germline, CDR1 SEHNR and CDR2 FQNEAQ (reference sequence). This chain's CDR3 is CASSPTYEQYF. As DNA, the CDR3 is TGTGCCAGCAGCCCCACCTACGAGCAGTACTTC. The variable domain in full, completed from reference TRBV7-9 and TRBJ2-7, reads DTGVSQNPRHKITKRGQNVTFRCDPISEHNRLYWYRQTLGQGPEFLTYFQNEAQLEKSRLLSDRFSAERPKGSFSTLEIQRTEQGDSAMYLCASSPTYEQYFGPGTRLTVT.

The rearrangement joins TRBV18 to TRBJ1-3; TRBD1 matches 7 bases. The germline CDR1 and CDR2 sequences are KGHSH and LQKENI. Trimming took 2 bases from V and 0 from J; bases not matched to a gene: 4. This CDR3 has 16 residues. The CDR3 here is CASSPYRGDSGNTIYF. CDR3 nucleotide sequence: TGTGCCAGCTCACCATACAGGGGTGACTCTGGAAACACCATATATTTT.

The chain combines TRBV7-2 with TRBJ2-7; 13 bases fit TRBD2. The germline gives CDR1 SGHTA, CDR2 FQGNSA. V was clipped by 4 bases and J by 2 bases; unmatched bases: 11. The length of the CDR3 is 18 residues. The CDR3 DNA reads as TGTGCCAGCAGCTCCCTGCCTACTAGCGGGGGGGGAGCCTACGAGCAGTACTTC. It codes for CASSSLPTSGGGAYEQYF.

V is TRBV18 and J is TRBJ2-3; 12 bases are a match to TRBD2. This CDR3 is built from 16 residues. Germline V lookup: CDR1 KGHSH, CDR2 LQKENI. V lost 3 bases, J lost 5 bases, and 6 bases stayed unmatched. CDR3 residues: CASSPRTSGILDTQYF. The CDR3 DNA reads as TGTGCCAGCTCACCGCGGACTAGCGGGATCCTAGATACGCAGTATTTT. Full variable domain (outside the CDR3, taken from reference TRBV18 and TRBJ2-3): NAGVMQNPRHLVRRRGQEARLRCSPMKGHSHVYWYRQLPEEGLKFMVYLQKENIIDESGMPKERFSAEFPKEGPSILRIQQVVRGDSAAYFCASSPRTSGILDTQYFGPGTRLTVL.

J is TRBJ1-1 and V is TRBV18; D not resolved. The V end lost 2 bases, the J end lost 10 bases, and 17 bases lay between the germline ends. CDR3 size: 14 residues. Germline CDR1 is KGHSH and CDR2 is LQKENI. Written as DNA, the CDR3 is TGTGCCAGCTCACCATCGAGGGAGGGTAGTGGAGCTTTCTTT. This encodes CASSPSREGSGAFF.

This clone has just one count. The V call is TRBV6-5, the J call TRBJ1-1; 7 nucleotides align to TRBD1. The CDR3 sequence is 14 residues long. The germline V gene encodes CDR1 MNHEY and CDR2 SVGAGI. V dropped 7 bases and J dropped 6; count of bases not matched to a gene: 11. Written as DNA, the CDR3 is TGTGCCAGCACCCAGACAGGGCTCCACGCTGAAGCTTTCTTT. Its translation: CASTQTGLHAEAFF.

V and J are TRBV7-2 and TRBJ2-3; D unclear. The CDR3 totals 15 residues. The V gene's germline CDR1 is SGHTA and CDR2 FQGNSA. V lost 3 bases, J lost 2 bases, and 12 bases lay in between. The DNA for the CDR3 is TGTGCCAGCAGCTTTTCCGCGGAAATCACAGATACGCAGTATTTT. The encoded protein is CASSFSAEITDTQYF.

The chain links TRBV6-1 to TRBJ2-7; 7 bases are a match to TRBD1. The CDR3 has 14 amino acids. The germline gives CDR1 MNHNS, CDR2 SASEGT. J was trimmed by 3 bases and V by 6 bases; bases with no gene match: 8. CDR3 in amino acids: CASRPSGQLYEQYF. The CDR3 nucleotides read TGTGCCAGCAGACCCTCGGGACAGCTCTACGAGCAGTACTTC.

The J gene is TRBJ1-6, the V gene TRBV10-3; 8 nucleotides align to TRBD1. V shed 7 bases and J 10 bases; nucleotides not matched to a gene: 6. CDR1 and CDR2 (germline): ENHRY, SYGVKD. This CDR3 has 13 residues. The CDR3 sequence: CAITPDRVSPLHF. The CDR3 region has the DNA TGTGCCATCACCCCGGACAGGGTCTCACCCCTCCACTTT.